This is a list of T cell receptor beta chains from one sample in a study of pediatric ulcerative colitis. Sequenced by immunoSEQ multiplex PCR; TCRdb stores in-frame clones only, minus some. Among roughly 18,000 clones listed, roughly 74% were seen once. Sequencing used gut tissue. The receptors stem from a boy younger than 18 with moderate ulcerative colitis. CDR3s include the opening cysteine and the closing phenylalanine or tryptophan. The D gene is left open where the match is weak. Not every row has a clone size; where given, it reads once, few, many or a size class.

TRBJ1-5,TRBV7-8,NA,NA,CASGTGTGNQPQHF,TGTGCCAGCGGGACTGGGACCGGCAATCAGCCCCAGCATTTT
TRBJ2-2,TRBV6-1,NA,NA,CASARQPTPELFF,TGTGCCAGCGCCAGACAGCCAACCCCGGAGCTGTTTTTT
TRBJ2-7,TRBV5-1,NA,NA,CASSLGGPEGEQYF,TGCGCCAGCAGCTTGGGAGGACCTGAGGGCGAGCAGTACTTC
TRBJ2-7,TRBV7-9,TRBD1,NA,CASSPPQSGTGAVEQYF,TGTGCCAGCAGCCCTCCCCAATCCGGGACAGGGGCGGTCGAGCAGTACTTC
TRBJ1-4,TRBV7-2,NA,NA,CASSFRQVNEKLFF,TGTGCCAGCAGCTTTAGGCAGGTTAATGAAAAACTGTTTTTT
TRBJ1-2,TRBV4-1,NA,NA,CASSQEIGRGYGYTF,TGCGCCAGCAGCCAAGAAATCGGCAGGGGATATGGCTACACCTTC
TRBJ2-5,TRBV27,TRBD1,NA,CASSPGQGRQETQYF,TGTGCCAGCAGTCCGGGACAGGGGCGTCAAGAGACCCAGTACTTC
TRBJ2-7,TRBV29-1,NA,NA,CSAGGGGSLREQYF,TGCAGCGCTGGTGGGGGCGGTAGTCTGAGGGAGCAGTACTTC
TRBJ1-2,TRBV27,TRBD1,NA,CASRPTHRGNYGYTF,TGTGCCAGCAGACCAACCCACAGGGGGAACTATGGCTACACCTTC
TRBJ1-1,TRBV2,NA,NA,CASSPQGYGAFF,TGTGCCAGCAGCCCACAGGGATACGGAGCTTTCTTT
TRBJ2-5,TRBV7-2,NA,NA,CASSFGGDQETQYF,TGTGCCAGCAGCTTCGGCGGGGACCAAGAGACCCAGTACTTC
TRBJ1-2,TRBV28,NA,NA,CASSLGARDRGYTF,TGTGCCAGCAGTTTGGGGGCCCGGGACCGTGGCTACACCTTC
TRBJ1-1,TRBV15,TRBD1,NA,CATSRDKVRQGASEAFF,TGTGCCACCAGCAGAGATAAGGTTCGTCAGGGGGCCTCTGAAGCTTTCTTT
TRBJ2-7,TRBV7-8,NA,once,CASRLQVSSYEQYF,TGTGCCAGCAGGCTCCAGGTGAGCTCCTACGAGCAGTACTTC
TRBJ2-3,TRBV7-9,NA,NA,CASSLEGGRSTDTQYF,TGTGCCAGCAGCTTAGAGGGCGGCCGTAGCACAGATACGCAGTATTTT
TRBJ1-5,TRBV19,NA,NA,CASRGAGDGRNQPQHF,TGTGCCAGTAGGGGGGCGGGGGATGGGAGAAATCAGCCCCAGCATTTT
TRBJ1-2,TRBV4-2,TRBD1,few,CASSQGQGALDGYTF,TGTGCCAGCAGCCAAGGGCAGGGGGCGCTTGATGGCTACACCTTC
TRBJ2-7,TRBV7-8,NA,once,CASSLGNRVGDEQYF,TGTGCCAGCAGCTTAGGGAACAGGGTCGGAGACGAGCAGTACTTC
TRBJ1-1,TRBV9,NA,medium-sized,CASSVGLEQNTEAFF,TGTGCCAGCAGCGTTGGCCTAGAACAAAACACTGAAGCTTTCTTT
TRBJ2-5,TRBV10-3,NA,NA,CAISERGVRKETQYF,TGTGCCATCAGTGAGAGGGGGGTGAGGAAGGAGACCCAGTACTTC
TRBJ1-1,TRBV30,NA,NA,CAWEYYTEAFF,TGTGCCTGGGAGTATTACACTGAAGCTTTCTTT
TRBJ2-3,TRBV15,NA,NA,CATSSGMGDTQYF,TGTGCCACCAGCAGTGGGATGGGGGATACGCAGTATTTT
TRBJ2-5,TRBV5-5,NA,NA,CASRPSGQQETQYF,TGTGCCAGCCGCCCCTCGGGCCAACAAGAGACCCAGTACTTC
TRBJ2-2,TRBV6-1,NA,few,CAANTGELFF,TGTGCAGCGAACACCGGGGAGCTGTTTTTT
TRBJ1-2,TRBV2,TRBD1,few,CASSEGTGVGYTF,TGTGCCAGCAGTGAAGGGACAGGGGTTGGCTACACCTTC
TRBJ1-1,TRBV5-1,NA,NA,CASSFRVSENTEAFF,TGCGCCAGCAGCTTTCGGGTGTCCGAGAACACTGAAGCTTTCTTT
TRBJ1-1,TRBV11-3,NA,NA,CASSLEGELNTEAFF,TGTGCCAGCAGCTTAGAGGGCGAGCTAAACACTGAAGCTTTCTTT
TRBJ2-1,TRBV6-1,TRBD1,NA,CASLTGGYYNEQFF,TGTGCCAGCTTAACAGGGGGGTACTACAATGAGCAGTTCTTC
TRBJ2-3,TRBV27,NA,NA,CASLRSVGTDTQYF,TGTGCCAGCCTCCGTTCGGTAGGCACAGATACGCAGTATTTT
TRBJ1-1,TRBV5-5,NA,NA,CASSLVSWGGTEAFF,TGTGCCAGCAGCTTGGTTTCATGGGGCGGCACTGAAGCTTTCTTT
TRBJ2-1,TRBV7-2,TRBD2,NA,CASSTGTSPINEQFF,TGTGCCAGCAGCACCGGGACTAGCCCCATCAATGAGCAGTTCTTC
TRBJ1-2,TRBV2,NA,once,CASSELRQGFYGYTF,TGTGCCAGCAGTGAATTAAGGCAGGGGTTCTATGGCTACACCTTC
TRBJ1-1,TRBV10-3,NA,NA,CAISLGEGDTEAFF,TGTGCCATCAGCTTAGGGGAGGGGGACACTGAAGCTTTCTTT
TRBJ1-2,TRBV7-2,NA,NA,CASSLDRDYGYTF,TGTGCCAGCAGCTTAGACAGGGACTATGGCTACACCTTC
TRBJ2-7,TRBV6-6,TRBD2,NA,CASSSLAGGYEQYF,TGTGCCAGCAGCTCGTTAGCGGGTGGCTACGAGCAGTACTTC
TRBJ1-1,TRBV5-4,NA,NA,CASSRTVDTEAFF,TGTGCCAGCAGCCGGACAGTGGACACTGAAGCTTTCTTT
TRBJ1-1,TRBV5-1,NA,NA,CASSQWDTEAFF,TGCGCCAGCAGCCAGTGGGATACTGAAGCTTTCTTT
TRBJ2-7,TRBV6-1,TRBD1,NA,CASSEGQGEFYEQYF,TGTGCCAGCAGTGAGGGACAGGGGGAGTTCTACGAGCAGTACTTC
TRBJ1-1,TRBV5-5,NA,NA,CASSLAGNHQAFF,TGTGCCAGCAGCTTGGCAGGGAATCACCAGGCTTTCTTT
TRBJ1-1,TRBV7-8,NA,NA,CASSRTVMNTEAFF,TGTGCCAGCAGCAGGACAGTTATGAACACTGAAGCTTTCTTT
TRBJ2-1,TRBV27,NA,NA,CASNDRDMPYNEQFF,TGTGCCAGCAACGACCGGGACATGCCCTACAATGAGCAGTTCTTC
TRBJ2-7,TRBV6-6,TRBD2,NA,CASTLLAGSEQYF,TGTGCCAGCACCCTCTTAGCGGGGAGCGAGCAGTACTTC
TRBJ1-6,TRBV27,NA,NA,CASSLKATYRERGGSPLHF,TGTGCCAGCAGTTTAAAAGCGACCTACAGGGAAAGGGGTGGGTCACCCCTCCACTTT
TRBJ2-1,TRBV6-5,NA,NA,CASSYKDEQFF,TGTGCCAGCAGTTATAAAGATGAGCAGTTCTTC
TRBJ2-7,TRBV21-1,NA,NA,CASTSGTGSYEQYF,TGTGCCAGCACCTCCGGGACAGGGTCCTACGAGCAGTACTTC
TRBJ2-7,TRBV27,TRBD1,few,CASSLTGEWSEQYF,TGTGCCAGCAGTTTGACAGGGGAGTGGAGCGAGCAGTACTTC
TRBJ1-1,TRBV29-1,TRBD1,NA,CSVDRTGDLAFF,TGCAGCGTTGACCGTACAGGGGATTTGGCTTTCTTT
TRBJ1-1,TRBV13,TRBD1,NA,CASSLDRVGITEAFF,TGTGCCAGCAGCTTGGACAGGGTCGGGATCACTGAAGCTTTCTTT
TRBJ2-1,TRBV5-4,NA,few,CASSLAASSYNEQFF,TGTGCCAGCAGCTTGGCCGCAAGCTCCTACAATGAGCAGTTCTTC
TRBJ2-7,TRBV2,TRBD2,few,CASPRPTDPGGEQYF,TGTGCCAGCCCGCGGCCGACCGACCCGGGAGGGGAGCAGTACTTC
TRBJ1-5,TRBV5-1,NA,NA,CASSRTGVSNQPQHF,TGCGCCAGCAGCCGAACGGGGGTTAGCAATCAGCCCCAGCATTTT
TRBJ1-2,TRBV7-7,TRBD1,NA,CASSPWTGSAGGYTF,TGTGCCAGCAGCCCCTGGACAGGCTCCGCAGGTGGCTACACCTTC
TRBJ1-2,TRBV2,NA,NA,CATAGTDSLFIYGYTF,TGTGCCACCGCCGGGACGGATTCTCTTTTTATCTATGGCTACACCTTC
TRBJ2-3,TRBV5-1,TRBD1,NA,CASSLGDRSTDTQYF,TGCGCCAGCAGCTTGGGGGACAGAAGCACAGATACGCAGTATTTT